Listed below are T cell receptor beta chains from one sample, sequenced in a study of T cell responses to AZD1222 COVID-19 vaccine. Using immunoSEQ multiplex PCR, the repertoire was profiled, and TCRdb retains in-frame clones only, with some absent. The sample lists 91,000 or so clones; roughly nine tenths were seen once. This specimen consisted of peripheral blood, obtained 28 days after the second AZD1222 dose. These receptors were obtained from an adult who received the AZD1222 COVID-19 vaccine. The CDR3 runs from the conserved cysteine through the conserved F or W. D genes are given only for firm matches. Expanded clones get a size class; other rows say once, few or many, or leave the size out.

D	V	size	J	DNA	CDR3
.	TRBV29-1	.	TRBJ2-5	TGCAGCGTAGACAAGGCAGAGGGGACCCAGTACTTC	CSVDKAEGTQYF
.	TRBV28	.	TRBJ1-5	TGTGCCAGCAGTTTGAGAGGTGGGGGGGCCCATCGGCCCCAGCATTTT	CASSLRGGGAHRPQHF
TRBD1	TRBV10-3	.	TRBJ2-7	TGTGCCATCAGGAAGGATCACGGACAGGGGGTCTACGAGCAGTACTTC	CAIRKDHGQGVYEQYF
.	TRBV6-5	.	TRBJ1-2	TGTGCCAGCGGACAGTTCGATAACTATGGCTACACCTTC	CASGQFDNYGYTF
.	TRBV28	.	TRBJ1-1	TGTGCCAGCAGTTTGCGGGCGCGAGCCACTGAAGCTTTCTTT	CASSLRARATEAFF
.	TRBV3-1/TRBV3-2	.	TRBJ2-1	TGTGCCAGCAGTAGATACGATGAGCAGTTCTTC	CASSRYDEQFF
.	TRBV4-3	.	TRBJ1-4	TGCGCCAGCAGCCAAGGTACCACAACTAATGAAAAACTGTTTTTT	CASSQGTTTNEKLFF
.	TRBV3-1/TRBV3-2	.	TRBJ1-2	TGTGCCAGCAGCCAAGACAGGTCTGGTGGCTACACCTTC	CASSQDRSGGYTF
TRBD1	TRBV5-5	.	TRBJ1-1	TGTGCCAGCAGCTTTGGACAGGCTGAAGCTTTCTTT	CASSFGQAEAFF
.	TRBV6-5	.	TRBJ2-7	TGTGCCAGCAGTTACTCGGACCACAGACCCCGCTACGAGCAGTACTTC	CASSYSDHRPRYEQYF
.	TRBV5-6	.	TRBJ2-1	TGTGCCAGCAGCTTTTTCGGCACCTCCTACAATGAGCAGTTCTTC	CASSFFGTSYNEQFF
TRBD2	TRBV19	.	TRBJ2-5	TGTGCCACGTGCGGGGGGCATTTAAAGACCCAGTACTTC	CATCGGHLKTQYF
.	TRBV6-1	.	TRBJ2-7	TGTGCCAGCAGTGAAGCGCGGGGCTACTACGAGCAGTACTTC	CASSEARGYYEQYF
.	TRBV5-1	.	TRBJ1-6	TGCGCCAGCAGCTTGGGCGGTGGACAGTGTTTCGGATGTGGTTCACCCCTCCACTTT	CASSLGGGQCFGCGSPLHF
.	TRBV3-1/TRBV3-2	.	TRBJ1-1	TGTGCCAGCAGCCAAGTAGCAGGGATAGCTTTCTTT	CASSQVAGIAFF
.	TRBV19	.	TRBJ1-5	TGTGCCAGTAGCGTCGCGGGGATCCCCAATCAGCCCCAGCATTTT	CASSVAGIPNQPQHF
TRBD1	TRBV28	.	TRBJ1-5	TGTGCCAGCAGTTTATTGGGGATCGACAGGGACAATCAGCCCCAGCATTTT	CASSLLGIDRDNQPQHF
.	TRBV6-6	.	TRBJ2-5	TGTGCCAGCAGTTACACCCTTGGAGGGTGGGGGGAGACCCAGTACTTC	CASSYTLGGWGETQYF
.	TRBV5-1	.	TRBJ1-5	TGCGCCAGCAGCTTGGGCCCAGGATTACATCAGCCCCAGCATTTT	CASSLGPGLHQPQHF
.	TRBV5-3	.	TRBJ1-2	TGTGCCAGAAGCAAATCCCCCCGACACTTATATGGCTACACCTTC	CARSKSPRHLYGYTF
.	TRBV18	.	TRBJ1-6	TGTGCCAGCTCACGGGAGGGAGGGAATTCACCCCTCCACTTT	CASSREGGNSPLHF
.	TRBV7-9	.	TRBJ1-3	TGTGCCAGCAGCCCCGAAGTTTATGGAAACACCATATATTTT	CASSPEVYGNTIYF
.	TRBV6-5	.	TRBJ1-2	TGTGCCAGCAGTTCCCCCCGGGGGCCTGGCTATGGCTACACCTTC	CASSSPRGPGYGYTF
.	TRBV9	once	TRBJ2-5	TGTGCCAGCAGCGTAGATCGGTGGGGAGAAGAGACCCAGTACTTC	CASSVDRWGEETQYF